The entry below describes one TCR beta chain. Unmatched junction bases numbered 9, after V lost 10 bases and J lost 6 bases. CDR3 size: 13 residues. Germline values: CDR1 WSHSY, CDR2 SAAADI. Participants came from fewer than 25 US areas, aged about 18 to 89 years. In assigning cohorts, the study relied on participant-reported clinical history. This sample was included in a study of blood T cell repertoires in COVID-19. Study details: The cDNA or gDNA used as material had been derived from T cells, B-cell-depleted T cells, or PBMCs.

Methods used by the authors: Reference gene primer amplification gave nucleated cell count estimates. The method was immunoSEQ multiplex PCR; TCRdb's version includes in-frame clones alone and lacks a portion of them. V, J and clone size are those of that table, while D and trimming were read from the DNA. The sample holds approximately 180,000 clones; 85% to 90% are singletons and the top ten take about 2.2%. The V gene is TRBV10-2, the J gene TRBJ2-5, with TRBD1 identical over 9 bases. The specimen sequenced was PBMCs or T cells enriched from blood (not recorded which). The sequence derives from a woman aged 40 to 49 with acute COVID-19. The CDR3 loop is CATSGTGRQTQYF. CDR3 DNA sequence: TGCGCCACCAGCGGGACAGGGCGGCAGACCCAGTACTTC.